This TCR beta chain was obtained from a study of shared clonotypes between healthy human individuals. As originally analysed: Junction-only sequences without quality scores came from ImmunoSEQ, so filtering differed. Only in-frame clones appear in the TCRdb table, and some are missing; sequencing was by immunoSEQ multiplex PCR. V and J calls plus clone size are reproduced from that table; the DNA served to infer D and trimming. The data contain 2 million or so clones, 85% to 95% of them singletons. Caucasian adults residing in Nashville, Tennessee made up all the donors. The V gene lost 10 bases and the J gene lost 3 bases, with 12 bases spanning the gap. The germline V gene has CDR1 MNHNS and CDR2 SASEGT. This CDR3 has 12 residues.

This TCR was sampled from a man younger than 35 in good health. V gene TRBV6-1 combines with J gene TRBJ1-2, with a possible D match to TRBD1 (6 bases). The material sequenced was naive CD4+ T cells sorted from blood. The subset was: CD45RA+ positively selected. The DNA of the CDR3 is TGTGCCACCCGACAGGTCTACTATGGCTACACCTTC. Amino acids: CATRQVYYGYTF.